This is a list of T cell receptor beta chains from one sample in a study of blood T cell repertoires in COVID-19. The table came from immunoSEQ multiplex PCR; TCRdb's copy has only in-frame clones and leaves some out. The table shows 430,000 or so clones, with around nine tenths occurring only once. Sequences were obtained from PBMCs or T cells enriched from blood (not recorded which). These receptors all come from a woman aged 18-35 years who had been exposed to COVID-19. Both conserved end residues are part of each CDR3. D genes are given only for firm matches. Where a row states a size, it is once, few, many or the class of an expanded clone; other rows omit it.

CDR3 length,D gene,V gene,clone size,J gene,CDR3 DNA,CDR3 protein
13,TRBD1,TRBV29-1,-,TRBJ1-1,TGCAGCGTCTCAGGGGGCCCGAACACTGAAGCTTTCTTT,CSVSGGPNTEAFF
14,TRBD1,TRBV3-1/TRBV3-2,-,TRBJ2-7,TGTGCCAGCAGCCTCGGACAGGGTCCCTACGAGCAGTACTTC,CASSLGQGPYEQYF
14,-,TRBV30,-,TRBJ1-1,TGTGCCTGGACCTTAGGGACACCCGGGACTGAAGCTTTCTTT,CAWTLGTPGTEAFF
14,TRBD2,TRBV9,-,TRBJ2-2,TGTGCCAGCAGTACTAGCGGGGGAACCGGGGAGCTGTTTTTT,CASSTSGGTGELFF
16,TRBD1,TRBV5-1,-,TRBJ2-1,TGCGCCAGCAGCTTGCTGACAGGGGTTCCCTACAATGAGCAGTTCTTC,CASSLLTGVPYNEQFF
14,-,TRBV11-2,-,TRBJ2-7,TGTGCCAGCAGCTTAGGGACAGCCAACCGCGAGCAGTACTTC,CASSLGTANREQYF
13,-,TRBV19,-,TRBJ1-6,TGTGCCAGTAGTAGGAGGGGTAATTCACCCCTCCACTTT,CASSRRGNSPLHF
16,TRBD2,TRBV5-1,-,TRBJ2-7,TGCGCCAGCAGCCAAACTAGCGGGCGCCTCTCCTACGAGCAGTACTTC,CASSQTSGRLSYEQYF
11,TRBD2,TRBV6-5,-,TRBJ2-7,TGTGCCAGTAGACTAGCGGACGAGCAGTACTTC,CASRLADEQYF
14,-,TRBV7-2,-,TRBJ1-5,TGTGCCAGCAGCTGGGAGTCTGACAATCAGCCCCAGCATTTT,CASSWESDNQPQHF
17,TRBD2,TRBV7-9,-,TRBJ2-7,TGTGCCAGCAGCACCAACCTCGGGGTAGCGGGGCCCTACGAGCAGTACTTC,CASSTNLGVAGPYEQYF
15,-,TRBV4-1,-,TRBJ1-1,TGCGCCAGCAGCCAAGATCGAGGTACGGGCACTGAAGCTTTCTTT,CASSQDRGTGTEAFF
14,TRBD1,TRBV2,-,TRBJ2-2,TGTGCCAACGGGACAGGTCGAGGTACCGGGGAGCTGTTTTTT,CANGTGRGTGELFF
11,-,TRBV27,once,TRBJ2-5,TGTGCCAGCAGTTTAGAGGAGACCCAGTACTTC,CASSLEETQYF
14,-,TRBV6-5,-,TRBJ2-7,TGTGCCAGCAGTTACTCGGTACAGGGCTACGAGCAGTACTTC,CASSYSVQGYEQYF
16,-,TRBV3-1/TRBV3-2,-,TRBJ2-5,TGTGCCAGCAGCCAAGAAGACACCCCAGGGCCTGAGACCCAGTACTTC,CASSQEDTPGPETQYF
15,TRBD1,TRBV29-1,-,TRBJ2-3,TGCAGCGTTGAACTAAGGACAGGGAACACAGATACGCAGTATTTT,CSVELRTGNTDTQYF
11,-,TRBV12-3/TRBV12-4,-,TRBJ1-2,TGTGCCAGCAGTTTCGCGGCAGCTGTCACCTTC,CASSFAAAVTF
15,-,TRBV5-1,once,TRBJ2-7,TGCGCCAGCAGCCCAGACGCGGGTAAGACCTACGAGCAGTACTTC,CASSPDAGKTYEQYF